This is a list of T cell receptor beta chains from one sample in a study of blood T cells in healthy people across ages. MiXCR, run by TCRdb on the 5' RACE reads, gives a single entry per CDR3 protein. The sample consists of about 900,000 distinct CDR3 sequences, around 62% of them appearing once. Sequenced input: blood. These receptors were obtained from a man aged 25-45 years in good health. Both conserved end residues are part of each CDR3. The D gene is left open where the match is weak. Not every row has a clone size; where given, it reads once, few, many or a size class.

J gene	D gene	V gene	clone size	CDR3 DNA	CDR3 protein
TRBJ2-5	NA	TRBV7-9	few	TGTGCCAGCAGCTCTTTATCGACGGTCCAAGAGACCCAGTACTTC	CASSSLSTVQETQYF
TRBJ2-1	TRBD1	TRBV25-1	NA	TGTGCCAGCAGTGATGTAGGGACAGGGGACAATGAGCAGTTCTTC	CASSDVGTGDNEQFF
TRBJ2-7	NA	TRBV28	NA	TGTGCCAGCAGTTTGACGGGGTCATTAGGGTCCTACGAGCAGTACTTC	CASSLTGSLGSYEQYF
TRBJ2-7	NA	TRBV6-2/TRBV6-3	NA	TGTGCCAGCACCAGGGACTCTATCCACGAGCAGTACTTC	CASTRDSIHEQYF
TRBJ1-1	NA	TRBV7-9	NA	TGTGCCAGCAGTGGGGGGCAGGTCGAAGCTTTCTTT	CASSGGQVEAFF
TRBJ2-1	TRBD2	TRBV7-2	NA	TGTGCCAGCAGCCCAAAGAAGGCGGGGGTCCGTGAGCAGTTCTTC	CASSPKKAGVREQFF
TRBJ2-2	NA	TRBV27	NA	TGTGCCAGCAGAGACTTCGGCGGGGAGCTGTTTTTT	CASRDFGGELFF
TRBJ1-5	NA	TRBV2	few	TGTGCCAGCAGTCGGGACAACAATCAGCCCCAGCATTTT	CASSRDNNQPQHF
TRBJ2-1	TRBD2	TRBV29-1	NA	TGCAGCGTGACTAGCGGGCACTACAGTGAGCAGTTCTTC	CSVTSGHYSEQFF
TRBJ1-6	TRBD1	TRBV7-2	NA	TGTGCCAGTCAGGGGGTTAGTAAGTCACCCCTCCACTTT	CASQGVSKSPLHF
TRBJ2-3	TRBD1	TRBV9	NA	TGTGCCAGCAGCGTAGACTCAGGGGGCATGGATACGCAGTATTTT	CASSVDSGGMDTQYF
TRBJ1-2	NA	TRBV27	few	TGTGCCAGCAGTTATACAGGGTCCTATGGCTACACCTTC	CASSYTGSYGYTF
TRBJ2-1	NA	TRBV7-9	NA	TGTGCCAGCAGCTTAGTAGAGGATGAGCAGTTCTTC	CASSLVEDEQFF
TRBJ2-4	NA	TRBV6-2/TRBV6-3	NA	TGTGCCAGCAGTCCCCTGCAGAACATTCAGTACTTC	CASSPLQNIQYF
TRBJ1-1	NA	TRBV12-3/TRBV12-4	NA	TGTGCCAGCAGTTTTGGGCCGGGGACCACTGAAGCTTTCTTT	CASSFGPGTTEAFF
TRBJ1-2	TRBD1	TRBV12-3/TRBV12-4	NA	TGTGCCGTTCGATTGGACAGGGTGGGCTATGGCTACACCTTC	CAVRLDRVGYGYTF
TRBJ2-5	NA	TRBV12-5	NA	TGTGCTAGTGGTGCCGGGACATCAGAGACCCAGTACTTC	CASGAGTSETQYF
TRBJ2-1	NA	TRBV27	NA	TGTGCCAGCAGTTCCACCGGGAACTTCGGGGAGCAGTTCTTC	CASSSTGNFGEQFF
TRBJ2-1	NA	TRBV4-3	few	TGCGCCAGCGCTCCTTTTGCGGGGGCTTATGAGCAGTTCTTC	CASAPFAGAYEQFF
TRBJ2-3	NA	TRBV25-1	NA	TGTGCCAGCAGTGACAGTCGAATACCCACAGATACGCAGTATTTT	CASSDSRIPTDTQYF
TRBJ2-4	TRBD1	TRBV6-2/TRBV6-3	NA	TGTGCCAGCAGTTCCCCCTCCGGGACAGGGGAAAACATTCAGTACTTC	CASSSPSGTGENIQYF
TRBJ2-3	TRBD2	TRBV7-2	NA	TGTGCCAGCAGCAGCGTCGGGGGGAGCACAGATACGCAGTATTTT	CASSSVGGSTDTQYF
TRBJ1-2	TRBD1	TRBV15	many	TGTGCCACCAGCAGAGATCCGAGACAGGGGGGCGGCTACACCTTC	CATSRDPRQGGGYTF
TRBJ2-5	NA	TRBV29-1	NA	TGCAGCGTTGCCAGGGGAGGGACCCAGTACTTC	CSVARGGTQYF
TRBJ2-4	TRBD1	TRBV4-3	many	TGCGCCAGCAGCCATGACCCGGGACAGGGGAAAAACATTCAGTACTTC	CASSHDPGQGKNIQYF